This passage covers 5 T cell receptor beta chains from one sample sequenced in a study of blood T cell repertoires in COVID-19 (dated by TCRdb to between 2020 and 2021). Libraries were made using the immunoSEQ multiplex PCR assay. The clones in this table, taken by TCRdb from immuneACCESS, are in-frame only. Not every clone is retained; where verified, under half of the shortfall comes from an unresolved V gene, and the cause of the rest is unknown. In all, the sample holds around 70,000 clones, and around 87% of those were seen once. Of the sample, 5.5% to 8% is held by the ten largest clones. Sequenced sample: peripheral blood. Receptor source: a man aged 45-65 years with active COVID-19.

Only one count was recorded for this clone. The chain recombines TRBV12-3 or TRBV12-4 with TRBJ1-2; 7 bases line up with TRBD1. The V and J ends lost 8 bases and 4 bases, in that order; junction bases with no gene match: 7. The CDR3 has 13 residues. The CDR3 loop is CASQRTGSYGYTF. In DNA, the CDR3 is TGTGCCAGCCAGCGGACAGGTAGCTATGGCTACACCTTC.

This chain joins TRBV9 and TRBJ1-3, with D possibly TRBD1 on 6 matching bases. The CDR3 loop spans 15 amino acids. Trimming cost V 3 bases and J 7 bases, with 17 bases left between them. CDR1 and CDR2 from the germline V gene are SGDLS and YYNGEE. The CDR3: CASSEHPGQGNTIYF. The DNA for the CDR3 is TGTGCCAGCAGCGAGCACCCGGGACAAGGGAACACCATATATTTT.

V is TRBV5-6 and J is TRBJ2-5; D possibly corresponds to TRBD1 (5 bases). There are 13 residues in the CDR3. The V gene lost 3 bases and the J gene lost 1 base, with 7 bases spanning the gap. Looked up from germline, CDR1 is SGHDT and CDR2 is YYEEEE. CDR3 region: CASSSGPQETQYF. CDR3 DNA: TGTGCCAGCAGCTCAGGGCCCCAAGAGACCCAGTACTTC. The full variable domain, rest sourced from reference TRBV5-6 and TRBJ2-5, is DAGVTQSPTHLIKTRGQQVTLRCSPKSGHDTVSWYQQALGQGPQFIFQYYEEEERQRGNFPDRFSGHQFPNYSSELNVNALLLGDSALYLCASSSGPQETQYFGPGTRLLVL.

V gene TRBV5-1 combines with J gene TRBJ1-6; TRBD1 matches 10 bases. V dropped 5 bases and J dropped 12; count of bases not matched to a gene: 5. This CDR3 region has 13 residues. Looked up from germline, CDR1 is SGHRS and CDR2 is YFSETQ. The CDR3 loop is CASRTGQGLPLHF. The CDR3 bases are TGCGCCAGCAGGACGGGACAGGGGTTACCCCTCCACTTT. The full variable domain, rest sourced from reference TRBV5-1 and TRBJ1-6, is KAGVTQTPRYLIKTRGQQVTLSCSPISGHRSVSWYQQTPGQGLQFLFEYFSETQRNKGNFPGRFSGRQFSNSRSEMNVSTLELGDSALYLCASRTGQGLPLHFGNGTRLTVT.

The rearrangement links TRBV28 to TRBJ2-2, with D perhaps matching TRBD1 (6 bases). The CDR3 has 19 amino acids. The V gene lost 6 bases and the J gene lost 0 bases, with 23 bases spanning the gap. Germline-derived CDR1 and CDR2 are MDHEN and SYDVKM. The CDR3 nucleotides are TGTGCCAGCAGGCAAATTAACAACAAAGGGGGTTCGAACACCGGGGAGCTGTTTTTT. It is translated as CASRQINNKGGSNTGELFF. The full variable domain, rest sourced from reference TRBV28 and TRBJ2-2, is DVKVTQSSRYLVKRTGEKVFLECVQDMDHENMFWYRQDPGLGLRLIYFSYDVKMKEKGDIPEGYSVSREKKERFSLILESASTNQTSMYLCASRQINNKGGSNTGELFFGEGSRLTVL.